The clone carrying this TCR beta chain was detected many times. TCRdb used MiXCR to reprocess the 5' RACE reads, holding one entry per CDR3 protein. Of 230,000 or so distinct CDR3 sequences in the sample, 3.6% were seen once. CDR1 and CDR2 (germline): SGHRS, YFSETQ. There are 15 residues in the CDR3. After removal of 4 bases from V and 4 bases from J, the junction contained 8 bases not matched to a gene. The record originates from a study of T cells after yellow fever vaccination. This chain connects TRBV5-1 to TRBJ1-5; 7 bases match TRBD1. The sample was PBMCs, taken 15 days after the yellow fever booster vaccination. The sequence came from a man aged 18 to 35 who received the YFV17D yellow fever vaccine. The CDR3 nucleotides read TGCGCCAGCAGCCGGGGCCAGGGGGATAATCAGCCCCAGCATTTT. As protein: CASSRGQGDNQPQHF.